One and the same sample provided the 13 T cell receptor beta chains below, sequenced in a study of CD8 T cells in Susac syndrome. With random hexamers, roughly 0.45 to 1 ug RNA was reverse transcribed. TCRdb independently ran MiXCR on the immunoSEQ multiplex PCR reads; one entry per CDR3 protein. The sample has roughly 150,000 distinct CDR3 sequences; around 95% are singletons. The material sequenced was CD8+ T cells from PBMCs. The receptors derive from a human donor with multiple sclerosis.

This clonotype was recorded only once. This CDR3 reads CASSPTGLFPYEQYV. CDR3 nucleotide sequence: TGTGCCAGCAGCCCGACGGGCCTTTTCCCCTACGAGCAGTACGTC. The chain has TRBV7-2 and TRBJ2-7, with D uncertain. V was trimmed by 5 bases and J by 2 bases, leaving 16 bases between them. CDR1 is SGHTA and CDR2 is FQGNSA in the germline V gene. This CDR3 has 15 amino acids.

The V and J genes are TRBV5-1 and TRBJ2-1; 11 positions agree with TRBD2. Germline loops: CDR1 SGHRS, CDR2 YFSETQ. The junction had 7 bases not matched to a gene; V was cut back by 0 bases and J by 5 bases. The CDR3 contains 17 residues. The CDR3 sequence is CASSLEKGLAGNNEQFF. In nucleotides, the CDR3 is TGCGCCAGCAGCTTGGAAAAAGGACTAGCGGGTAACAATGAGCAGTTCTTC. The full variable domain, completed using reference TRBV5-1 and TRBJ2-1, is KAGVTQTPRYLIKTRGQQVTLSCSPISGHRSVSWYQQTPGQGLQFLFEYFSETQRNKGNFPGRFSGRQFSNSRSEMNVSTLELGDSALYLCASSLEKGLAGNNEQFFGPGTRLTVL.

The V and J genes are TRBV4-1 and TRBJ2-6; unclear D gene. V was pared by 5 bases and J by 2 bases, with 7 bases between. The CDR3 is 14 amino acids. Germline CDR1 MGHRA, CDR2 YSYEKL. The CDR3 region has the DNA TGCGCCAGCAGCAGCTCACCTGGGGCCAACGTCCTGACTTTC. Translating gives CASSSSPGANVLTF.

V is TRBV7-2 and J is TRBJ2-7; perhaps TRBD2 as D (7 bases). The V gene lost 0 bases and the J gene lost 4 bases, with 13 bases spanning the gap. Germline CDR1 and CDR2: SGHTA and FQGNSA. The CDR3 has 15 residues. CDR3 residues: CASSLAWEGGYEQYV. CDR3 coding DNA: TGTGCCAGCAGCTTAGCGTGGGAGGGGGGATACGAGCAGTACGTC.

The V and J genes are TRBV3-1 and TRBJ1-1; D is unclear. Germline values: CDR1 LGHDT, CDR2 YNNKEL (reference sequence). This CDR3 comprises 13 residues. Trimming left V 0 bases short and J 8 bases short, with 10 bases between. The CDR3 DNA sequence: TGTGCCAGCAGCCAAGATCTAAAGTCGGAAGCTTTCTTT. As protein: CASSQDLKSEAFF.

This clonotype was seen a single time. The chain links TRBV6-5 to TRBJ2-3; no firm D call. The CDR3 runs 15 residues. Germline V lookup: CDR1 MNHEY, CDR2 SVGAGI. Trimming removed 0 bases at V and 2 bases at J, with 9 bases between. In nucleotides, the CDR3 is TGTGCCAGCAGTTACTCCTTGGACGACACAGATACGCAGTATTTT. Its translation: CASSYSLDDTDTQYF.

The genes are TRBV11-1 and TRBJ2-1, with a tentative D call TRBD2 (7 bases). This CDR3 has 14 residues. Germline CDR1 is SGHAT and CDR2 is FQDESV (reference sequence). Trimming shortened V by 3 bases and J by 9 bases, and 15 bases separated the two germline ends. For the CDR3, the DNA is TGTGCCAGCAGCTTGGGAGGGGGGCTCAGTGAGCAGTTCTTC. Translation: CASSLGGGLSEQFF.

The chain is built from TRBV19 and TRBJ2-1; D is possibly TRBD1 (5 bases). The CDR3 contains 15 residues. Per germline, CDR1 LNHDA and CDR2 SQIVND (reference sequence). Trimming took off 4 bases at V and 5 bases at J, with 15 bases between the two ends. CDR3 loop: CASSSYYGHNNEQFF. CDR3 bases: TGTGCCAGTAGTAGCTATTACGGACATAACAATGAGCAGTTCTTC.

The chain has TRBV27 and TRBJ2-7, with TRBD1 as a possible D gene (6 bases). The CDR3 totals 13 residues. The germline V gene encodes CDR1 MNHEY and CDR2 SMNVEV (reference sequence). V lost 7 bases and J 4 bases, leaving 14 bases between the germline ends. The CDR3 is CASIVGHPYEQYV. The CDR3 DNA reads TGTGCCAGCATAGTGGGACACCCTTACGAGCAGTACGTC.

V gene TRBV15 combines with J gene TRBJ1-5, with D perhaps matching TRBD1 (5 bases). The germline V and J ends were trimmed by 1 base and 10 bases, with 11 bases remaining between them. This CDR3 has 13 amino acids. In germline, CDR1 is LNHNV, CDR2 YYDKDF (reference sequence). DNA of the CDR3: TGTGCCACCAGCAGAGTCCAGGGACCCCCCCAGCATTTT. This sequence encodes CATSRVQGPPQHF. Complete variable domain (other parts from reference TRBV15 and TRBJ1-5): DAMVIQNPRYQVTQFGKPVTLSCSQTLNHNVMYWYQQKSSQAPKLLFHYYDKDFNNEADTPDNFQSRRPNTSFCFLDIRSPGLGDTAMYLCATSRVQGPPQHFGDGTRLSIL.

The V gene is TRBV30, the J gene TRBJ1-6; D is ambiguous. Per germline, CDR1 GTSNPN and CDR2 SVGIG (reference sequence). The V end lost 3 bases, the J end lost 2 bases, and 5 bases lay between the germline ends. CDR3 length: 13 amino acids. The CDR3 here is CAWRSAYNSPLHF. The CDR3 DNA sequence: TGTGCCTGGAGGTCAGCCTATAATTCACCCCTCCACTTT.

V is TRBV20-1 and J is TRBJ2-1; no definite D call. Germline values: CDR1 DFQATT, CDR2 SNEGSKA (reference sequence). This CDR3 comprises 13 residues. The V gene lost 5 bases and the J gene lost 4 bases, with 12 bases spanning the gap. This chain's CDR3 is CSAGPPQYNEQFF. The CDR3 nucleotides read TGCAGTGCTGGCCCACCCCAGTACAATGAGCAGTTCTTC.

The CDR3 loop is CSARDMISGGYTF. Here the CDR3 DNA reads TGCAGTGCTAGAGATATGATCTCGGGTGGCTACACCTTC. V is TRBV20-1 and J is TRBJ1-2, with D unclear. CDR3 length: 13 amino acids. Trimming shortened V by 0 bases and J by 7 bases, and 12 bases separated the two germline ends. In germline, CDR1 is DFQATT, CDR2 SNEGSKA (reference sequence).